These 5 T cell receptor beta chains were sequenced from one sample in a study of T cells in Graves' hyperthyroidism and ophthalmopathy. RNA transcripts were the template for amplifying TCR beta CDR3 regions. First-round RT-PCR with HTBI primers amplified the TCR CDR3 region. TCRdb analysed the multiplex PCR reads with MiXCR anew, one entry per CDR3 protein. Among some 250,000 distinct CDR3 sequences listed, roughly 15% were seen once. The sequenced material came from blood. These receptors were taken from a woman aged 40 to 50 with Graves' hyperthyroidism that later progressed to Graves' ophthalmopathy.

The table lists this clonotype with many counts. The chain has TRBV6-1 and TRBJ2-1; either TRBD1 or TRBD2 may fit D (5 bases each). The CDR3 loop spans 16 amino acids. Deletions cut 1 base from V and 4 bases from J, with 14 bases between. Germline CDR1 reads MNHNS; CDR2 reads SASEGT. As DNA, the CDR3 is TGTGCCAGCAGTGAAGTTACCTCTGGGGGTTACAATGAGCAGTTCTTC. Protein: CASSEVTSGGYNEQFF.

In this sample, this clonotype turned up many times. This chain connects TRBV5-1 to TRBJ1-2, with D perhaps matching TRBD1 (6 bases). The CDR3 covers 15 residues. The V end lost 4 bases, the J end lost 4 bases, and 17 bases lay between the germline ends. Germline CDR1 is SGHRS and CDR2 is YFSETQ. CDR3 amino acids: CASSPDSQGAYGYTF. Written as DNA, the CDR3 is TGCGCCAGCAGCCCAGATTCACAGGGCGCCTATGGCTACACCTTC.

This clonotype has ten or more counts. The chain uses TRBV11-2 and TRBJ2-5; D might be TRBD2 (6 bases). Between the trimmed V and J ends, which lost 4 bases and 2 bases, there was a span of 23 bases. Germline loops: CDR1 SGHAT, CDR2 FQNNGV. CDR3 length: 18 residues. The CDR3 is CASSSTPLGGMLQETQYF. The CDR3 nucleotides read TGTGCCAGCAGCTCTACCCCCTTGGGCGGGATGCTTCAAGAGACCCAGTACTTC.

This clonotype was seen many times. The chain carries TRBV27 and TRBJ1-4; D perhaps matches TRBD1 (5 bases). The CDR3 runs to 15 residues. Germline CDR1 reads MNHEY; CDR2 reads SMNVEV (reference sequence). Trimming took off 6 bases at V and 5 bases at J, with 16 bases between the two ends. DNA for the CDR3: TGTGCCAGCAGGCTGGGGGGGTTTCGGAATGAAAAACTGTTTTTT. Translated: CASRLGGFRNEKLFF.

This clonotype has just a few counts. A much larger clone is a single base away; this may be a read error. V gene TRBV7-9 combines with J gene TRBJ1-3; D gene unclear. The CDR3 has 14 residues. Germline V CDR1 and CDR2: SEHNR, FQNEAQ (reference sequence). Written as DNA, the CDR3 is TGTGTCAGCAGCTTAGACAACTCTGGAAACACCATATATTTT. It specifies CVSSLDNSGNTIYF.